This T cell receptor (beta chain) was captured by sequencing in a study of cytomegalovirus exposure and HLA in healthy donors (dated by TCRdb to about 2017). Notes on the research overall: The roughly 650 repertoires of the first cohort and the roughly 110 validation repertoires were produced on the same platform, according to a later analysis. The study aimed to test whether signatures of past pathogen exposure could be identified by cataloging public T cell receptors. Along with the approximately 650-subject first cohort, a separate validation cohort of more than 90 different subjects was used. To predict cytomegalovirus infection status, the study combined high-throughput TCR immunosequencing, statistical association of individual TCRs with disease status, and machine learning.

Donors formed part of the validation cohort, which comprised approximately 130 subjects and was distinct from the first cohort of several hundred subjects. The paper as a whole reports these results and caveats: The study gave a list of under 200 TCR beta chains associated with cytomegalovirus. Cytomegalovirus status was reported to be diagnosed by the classifier with high specificity and sensitivity in both the original and validation cohorts. A later analysis found that TCRs clustered in the first cohort also tended to co-occur in the approximately 120 validation repertoires, with approximately 94% of cluster scores above 0. In vitro tests confirmed that a few of the cytomegalovirus-associated TCR beta chains recognize cytomegalovirus antigens. Most TCR sequences were observed very rarely across donors, whereas some public TCRs were present in many individuals. It was suggested by the authors that the approach could potentially be generalized to other disease states and immunological phenotypes. A later analysis had no HLA typing for the validation cohort, so co-occurrence there was scored across all 120 or so repertoires.

The count of this clone is one. Its antigen has not been determined. Qualities for individual bases were not recorded, and no much larger clone is one base off. V and J are trimmed by 4 bases and 6 bases, and the gene matches miss 8 bases of the junction. According to the germline V gene, CDR1 reads SGHTA and CDR2 reads FQGNSA. The CDR3 numbers 14 residues from cysteine through phenylalanine. Only the CDR3 part of the read is kept: 42 bases, read in frame from the first base. The method was the immunoSEQ multiplex PCR assay. Turning to the authors' computational methods: To diagnose cytomegalovirus status from the catalog of TCR beta chain sequences, a statistical classification framework was built. Sourced from immuneACCESS, this table was stored by TCRdb with only in-frame sequences that have V and J called. A share of the clones is absent; for the studies checked, an unresolved V gene accounts for under half, and the remainder has no known explanation. V and J calls and clone size are copied from that table; D and trimming were computed from the DNA. The sample includes over 150,000 clones, with around 96% observed a single time. The ten largest clones take up around 0.9% of the sample.

This sequence was found in a woman between 18 and 30 years old in good health and CMV-seronegative. The sample was PBMCs. This receptor chain uses TRBV7-2 and TRBJ2-7, with 8 bases aligning to TRBD1. The CDR3 amino acid sequence is: CASSSRTGSSEQYF. The nucleotide sequence is given as TGTGCCAGCAGCTCTCGGACAGGGTCTTCCGAGCAGTACTTC. With the portions outside the CDR3 filled from the reference TRBV7-2 and TRBJ2-7 genes, the complete variable region becomes GAGVSQSPSNKVTEKGKDVELRCDPISGHTALYWYRQSLGQGLEFLIYFQGNSAPDKSGLPSDRFSAERTGGSVSTLTIQRTQQEDSAVYLCASSSRTGSSEQYFGPGTRLTVT.